Below are 31 T cell receptor beta chains sequenced from a single sample in a study of blood T cell repertoires in COVID-19. Sequencing used immunoSEQ multiplex PCR; TCRdb keeps in-frame clones, though not all of them. This table has 140,000 to 150,000 clones, about 83% appearing once. Sequenced input: peripheral blood. The receptors were sampled from a man aged 45-65 years with acute or convalescent COVID-19.

The chain joins TRBV11-2 to TRBJ2-1, with 9 bases lining up with TRBD2. With 5 bases clipped from V and 10 bases from J, the junction kept 15 bases outside the gene matches. This CDR3 region has 16 residues. CDR1 is SGHAT, CDR2 FQNNGV, per germline. The CDR3 nucleotides are TGTGCCAGCAGCCCCCGCGGGGGGGCGTTTTCGAGGGAGCAGTTCTTC. It codes for CASSPRGGAFSREQFF. The entire variable domain, with the rest obtained from reference TRBV11-2 and TRBJ2-1, is as follows: EAGVAQSPRYKIIEKRQSVAFWCNPISGHATLYWYQQILGQGPKLLIQFQNNGVVDDSQLPKDRFSAERLKGVDSTLKIQPAKLEDSAVYLCASSPRGGAFSREQFFGPGTRLTVL.

V and J are TRBV30 and TRBJ1-5; 8 bases agree with TRBD1. V shed 3 bases, J shed 7 bases, and the junction held 8 bases outside the gene matches. CDR3 length equals 14 residues. Germline V lookup: CDR1 GTSNPN, CDR2 SVGIG (reference sequence). CDR3 sequence: CAWRPTGGGQPQHF. DNA of the CDR3: TGTGCCTGGAGGCCCACAGGGGGAGGACAGCCCCAGCATTTT.

The V call is TRBV18, the J call TRBJ2-7; 8 bases align to TRBD1. CDR1 is KGHSH, CDR2 LQKENI, per germline. V was clipped by 5 bases and J by 7 bases; unmatched bases: 13. CDR3 length: 15 residues. The DNA of the CDR3 is TGTGCCAGCTCATCCGGACAGGGCAACGTTTTGGAGCAGTACTTC. Encoded protein: CASSSGQGNVLEQYF.

The chain has TRBV19 and TRBJ2-7, with a weak D call TRBD2 (5 bases). Deletions cut 6 bases from V and 7 bases from J, with 13 bases between. The CDR3 loop spans 12 amino acids. Germline lookup yields CDR1 LNHDA and CDR2 SQIVND (reference sequence). The CDR3 reads CASSPNRREQYF. The CDR3 DNA follows: TGTGCCAGTAGCCCCAATAGGAGGGAGCAGTACTTC.

V is TRBV11-2 and J is TRBJ2-5; D is unclear. Germline loops: CDR1 SGHAT, CDR2 FQNNGV. The germline V and J ends were trimmed by 5 bases and 5 bases, with 9 bases remaining between them. This CDR3 is 12 amino acids long. CDR3 bases: TGTGCCAGCAGCGAAGAGAGGGAGACCCAGTACTTC. This translates into CASSEERETQYF.

This chain uses TRBV9 with TRBJ2-1; the match to TRBD1 covers 7 bases. Germline lookup yields CDR1 SGDLS and CDR2 YYNGEE. The CDR3 runs to 14 residues. V was pared by 5 bases and J by 4 bases, with 6 bases of the junction left unmatched. CDR3 DNA sequence: TGTGCCAGCAGTGATACGACAGGGTACAATGAGCAGTTCTTC. Protein: CASSDTTGYNEQFF.

The chain is built from TRBV29-1 and TRBJ2-1, with 7 bases matching TRBD1. Germline V CDR1 and CDR2: SQVTM, ANQGSEA. There are 17 residues in the CDR3. V was pared by 0 bases and J by 9 bases, with 17 bases of the junction left unmatched. CDR3 in amino acids: CSVEDPGFGQASGEQFF. DNA of the CDR3: TGCAGCGTTGAAGACCCGGGTTTCGGACAGGCCTCGGGTGAGCAGTTCTTC.

The chain links TRBV18 to TRBJ2-7; TRBD2 is a possible D gene (5 bases). V shed 1 base and J shed 5 bases, with 9 bases lying between them. The CDR3 runs to 13 residues. Germline V CDR1 and CDR2: KGHSH, LQKENI. This chain's CDR3 is CASSPHPGDEQYV. The CDR3 DNA follows: TGTGCCAGCTCACCACACCCCGGGGACGAGCAGTACGTC.

This clone appeared many times. The V call is TRBV13, the J call TRBJ2-7; D gene unclear. V lost 2 bases and J 9 bases, leaving 14 bases between the germline ends. The CDR3 has 13 amino acids. CDR1 is PRHDT, CDR2 FYEKMQ, per germline (reference sequence). The CDR3 spells CASSLNEVGGQYF. In DNA form, the CDR3 reads TGTGCCAGCAGCTTAAATGAAGTAGGCGGGCAGTACTTC.

The chain has TRBV5-4 and TRBJ1-5; D gene uncertain. This CDR3 has 14 residues. Trimming pared 0 bases from V and 0 bases from J, leaving 4 bases between. From germline, CDR1 is SGHNT and CDR2 YYREEE (reference sequence). The CDR3 reads CASSLDGSNQPQHF. The CDR3 DNA sequence: TGTGCCAGCAGCTTGGACGGTAGCAATCAGCCCCAGCATTTT.

There are a few counts of this clone. Additional DNA sequences in this sample encode the identical CDR3. V is TRBV27 and J is TRBJ1-1; D is undetermined. V was clipped by 7 bases and J by 2 bases, with 8 bases between them. The germline CDR1 and CDR2 sequences are MNHEY and SMNVEV (reference sequence). This CDR3 is built from 12 residues. For the CDR3, the DNA is TGTGCCAGCACCGGGAGAAACACTGAAGCTTTCTTT. Translated: CASTGRNTEAFF.

In nucleotides, the CDR3 is TGCGCCAGCAGCTTGGAGGGGGCCGGAAGTGAAAAACTGTTTTTT. It specifies CASSLEGAGSEKLFF. V usage is TRBV5-1 and J usage is TRBJ1-4, with 7 bases lining up with TRBD1. The length of the CDR3 is 15 residues. Germline V gene sequence: CDR1 SGHRS, CDR2 YFSETQ. The ends lost 0 bases at V and 7 bases at J; junction bases unmatched: 6.

V gene TRBV9 combines with J gene TRBJ2-5; D is possibly TRBD2 (5 bases). CDR3 size: 15 residues. The V end lost 3 bases, the J end lost 4 bases, and 16 bases lay between the germline ends. CDR1 and CDR2 (germline): SGDLS, YYNGEE. CDR3 amino acids: CASSATSGVIETQYF. Here the CDR3 DNA reads TGTGCCAGCAGCGCTACCTCCGGGGTAATAGAGACCCAGTACTTC.

The chain couples TRBV6-5 to TRBJ1-1; no reliable D call. This CDR3 is 11 amino acids long. Germline V lookup: CDR1 MNHEY, CDR2 SVGAGI. V was shortened by 5 bases and J by 4 bases, with 5 bases between the two germline ends. The CDR3 DNA sequence: TGTGCCAGCAGTCGGGGCACTGAAGCTTTCTTT. Its protein product is CASSRGTEAFF.

The rearrangement uses TRBV19 and TRBJ1-6, with a weak D call TRBD1 (5 bases). CDR1 is LNHDA, CDR2 SQIVND, per germline (reference sequence). With 2 bases removed from V and 9 bases from J, the gap between germline ends came to 20 bases. The CDR3 loop spans 17 amino acids. CDR3 nucleotides: TGTGCCAGTAGTATAAGAGACATCCCGAGGAGGGGTTCACCCCTCCACTTT. Amino acid sequence: CASSIRDIPRRGSPLHF.

The sample holds one count of this clone. The chain joins TRBV5-1 to TRBJ2-3, with 9 bases aligning to TRBD2. The CDR3 is 16 residues long. V was pared by 0 bases and J by 8 bases, with 10 bases of the junction left unmatched. In germline, CDR1 is SGHRS, CDR2 YFSETQ. The CDR3 nucleotides are TGCGCCAGCAGCTTGGTGGCAGCGGGGGGACCCGTTACGCAGTATTTT. This sequence encodes CASSLVAAGGPVTQYF. Drawing the rest from reference TRBV5-1 and TRBJ2-3, the complete variable domain is KAGVTQTPRYLIKTRGQQVTLSCSPISGHRSVSWYQQTPGQGLQFLFEYFSETQRNKGNFPGRFSGRQFSNSRSEMNVSTLELGDSALYLCASSLVAAGGPVTQYFGPGTRLTVL.

V is TRBV4-2 and J is TRBJ2-3; 9 bases agree with TRBD2. From germline, CDR1 is LGHNA and CDR2 YNFKEQ. The CDR3 is 15 amino acids. V shed 4 bases, J shed 5 bases, and the junction held 7 bases outside the gene matches. In DNA form, the CDR3 reads TGTGCCAGCAGCCCTCAGCGGGGGGCCAAAGATACGCAGTATTTT. The encoded protein is CASSPQRGAKDTQYF.

The chain has TRBV7-2 and TRBJ1-2, with D unresolved. Germline lookup yields CDR1 SGHTA and CDR2 FQGNSA. V lost 4 bases to trimming and J lost 2 bases, with 11 bases between them. CDR3 length: 14 amino acids. CDR3 DNA: TGTGCCAGCAGCTCAAATAGTGCCAACTATGGCTACACCTTC. Amino acids: CASSSNSANYGYTF.

The rearrangement uses TRBV18 and TRBJ2-2, with TRBD1 identical over 11 bases. After removal of 3 bases from V and 6 bases from J, the junction contained 3 bases not matched to a gene. CDR1 KGHSH and CDR2 LQKENI come from the germline V gene. The CDR3 runs to 15 residues. CDR3 bases: TGTGCCAGCTCACCTCCGGGACAGGGGGCCGGGGAGCTGTTTTTT. Its protein is CASSPPGQGAGELFF.

The chain uses TRBV6-4 and TRBJ1-6; TRBD1 aligns across 9 bases. The CDR3 sequence is 14 residues long. Losses at the gene ends were 6 bases for V and 3 bases for J; bases not matched to a gene: 0. CDR1 MRHNA and CDR2 SNTAGT come from the germline V gene. The CDR3 is CASRGQGYNSPLHF. In DNA form, the CDR3 reads TGTGCCAGCAGGGGACAGGGCTATAATTCACCCCTCCACTTT.

The chain carries TRBV2 and TRBJ1-1; possible D gene TRBD1, 6 bases. V was clipped by 11 bases and J by 4 bases, with 17 bases between them. The CDR3 contains 13 residues. Germline CDR1 and CDR2: SNHLY and FYNNEI. The CDR3: CAGSGQIGTEAFF. DNA for the CDR3: TGTGCCGGATCGGGACAAATAGGCACTGAAGCTTTCTTT.

The gene calls are TRBV5-1 and TRBJ1-5; no firm D call. Germline V gene sequence: CDR1 SGHRS, CDR2 YFSETQ. This CDR3 contains 15 residues. V shed 0 bases and J shed 5 bases, with 12 bases lying between them. Written as DNA, the CDR3 is TGCGCCAGCAGCTTGGCTGGGGAGTCGGATCAGCCCCAGCATTTT. Protein: CASSLAGESDQPQHF. The whole variable domain, filled in from reference TRBV5-1 and TRBJ1-5, reads KAGVTQTPRYLIKTRGQQVTLSCSPISGHRSVSWYQQTPGQGLQFLFEYFSETQRNKGNFPGRFSGRQFSNSRSEMNVSTLELGDSALYLCASSLAGESDQPQHFGDGTRLSIL.

The rearrangement joins TRBV24-1 to TRBJ2-4; 10 bases are shared with TRBD1. V trimming: 11 bases; J trimming: 0 bases; junction bases outside the gene matches: 21. Germline lookup yields CDR1 KGHDR and CDR2 SFDVKD. The CDR3 spans 20 residues. The CDR3 bases are TGTGCCAAACACGCCCGGGACAGGGGACCCCTAGACCCAGCCAAAAACATTCAGTACTTC. Protein: CAKHARDRGPLDPAKNIQYF.

This chain links TRBV29-1 with TRBJ2-1; no definite D call. Germline CDR1 is SQVTM and CDR2 is ANQGSEA. The CDR3 consists of 13 residues. Trimming took off 8 bases at V and 7 bases at J, with 18 bases between the two ends. The CDR3 region has the DNA TGCAGCACCCCCTCCCCAGGTCAGAATGAGCAGTTCTTC. Its protein product is CSTPSPGQNEQFF.

This sequence joins TRBV2 and TRBJ1-5; TRBD1 agrees at 7 bases. The germline V gene encodes CDR1 SNHLY and CDR2 FYNNEI. This CDR3 contains 13 residues. V lost 5 bases and J lost 3; bases outside the gene matches: 1. Here the CDR3 reads CASSTGVNQPQHF. CDR3 in DNA: TGTGCCAGCAGTACAGGGGTCAATCAGCCCCAGCATTTT.

V and J are TRBV3-1 (or the pseudogene TRBV3-2) and TRBJ2-7; D unresolved. Germline V gives CDR1 LGHDT, CDR2 YNNKEL (reference sequence). The CDR3 covers 13 residues. Trimming took 3 bases from V and 6 from J, leaving 12 bases between them. The CDR3 region has the DNA TGTGCCAGCAGCCAGCTAGTGGCCTCCGAGCAGTACTTC. Its translation: CASSQLVASEQYF.

This chain connects TRBV18 to TRBJ1-1; the D gene is possibly TRBD1 (6 bases). In germline, CDR1 is KGHSH, CDR2 LQKENI. V lost 3 bases and J lost 3, with 11 bases in between. The CDR3 covers 14 residues. CDR3 bases: TGTGCCAGCTCACCGGGTCAGGGGTACACTGAAGCTTTCTTT. This gives the protein CASSPGQGYTEAFF.

J is TRBJ1-2 and V is TRBV6-5; 8 bases map to TRBD1. The CDR3 totals 13 residues. After removal of 8 bases from V and 0 bases from J, the junction contained 2 bases not matched to a gene. Germline V lookup: CDR1 MNHEY, CDR2 SVGAGI. For the CDR3, the DNA is TGTGCCAGCCGGGACAGGTCTAACTATGGCTACACCTTC. Translating it yields CASRDRSNYGYTF.

The chain has TRBV3-1 (or the pseudogene TRBV3-2) and TRBJ1-2; D call uncertain. The CDR3 is made up of 12 amino acids. V lost 1 base to trimming and J lost 9 bases, with 9 bases between them. Germline loops: CDR1 LGHDT, CDR2 YNNKEL (reference sequence). In nucleotides, the CDR3 is TGTGCCAGCAGCCAAGTTGGGCAGAGCTACACCTTC. Its translation is CASSQVGQSYTF.

V and J are TRBV6-5 and TRBJ2-2; D is ambiguous. CDR3 length equals 13 residues. V was clipped by 3 bases and J by 4 bases, with 6 bases between them. Germline-derived CDR1 and CDR2 are MNHEY and SVGAGI. This CDR3 reads CASSYFLTGELFF. Here the CDR3 DNA reads TGTGCCAGCAGTTATTTTCTCACCGGGGAGCTGTTTTTT.

The rearrangement uses TRBV4-1 and TRBJ2-3, with 8 bases aligning to TRBD2. V shed 6 bases and J 4 bases; nucleotides not matched to a gene: 12. The germline gives CDR1 MGHRA, CDR2 YSYEKL. The CDR3 is made up of 16 amino acids. CDR3 in amino acids: CASSRSSGGNADTQYF. The CDR3 coding sequence is TGCGCCAGCAGTCGATCGAGCGGGGGAAACGCAGATACGCAGTATTTT.